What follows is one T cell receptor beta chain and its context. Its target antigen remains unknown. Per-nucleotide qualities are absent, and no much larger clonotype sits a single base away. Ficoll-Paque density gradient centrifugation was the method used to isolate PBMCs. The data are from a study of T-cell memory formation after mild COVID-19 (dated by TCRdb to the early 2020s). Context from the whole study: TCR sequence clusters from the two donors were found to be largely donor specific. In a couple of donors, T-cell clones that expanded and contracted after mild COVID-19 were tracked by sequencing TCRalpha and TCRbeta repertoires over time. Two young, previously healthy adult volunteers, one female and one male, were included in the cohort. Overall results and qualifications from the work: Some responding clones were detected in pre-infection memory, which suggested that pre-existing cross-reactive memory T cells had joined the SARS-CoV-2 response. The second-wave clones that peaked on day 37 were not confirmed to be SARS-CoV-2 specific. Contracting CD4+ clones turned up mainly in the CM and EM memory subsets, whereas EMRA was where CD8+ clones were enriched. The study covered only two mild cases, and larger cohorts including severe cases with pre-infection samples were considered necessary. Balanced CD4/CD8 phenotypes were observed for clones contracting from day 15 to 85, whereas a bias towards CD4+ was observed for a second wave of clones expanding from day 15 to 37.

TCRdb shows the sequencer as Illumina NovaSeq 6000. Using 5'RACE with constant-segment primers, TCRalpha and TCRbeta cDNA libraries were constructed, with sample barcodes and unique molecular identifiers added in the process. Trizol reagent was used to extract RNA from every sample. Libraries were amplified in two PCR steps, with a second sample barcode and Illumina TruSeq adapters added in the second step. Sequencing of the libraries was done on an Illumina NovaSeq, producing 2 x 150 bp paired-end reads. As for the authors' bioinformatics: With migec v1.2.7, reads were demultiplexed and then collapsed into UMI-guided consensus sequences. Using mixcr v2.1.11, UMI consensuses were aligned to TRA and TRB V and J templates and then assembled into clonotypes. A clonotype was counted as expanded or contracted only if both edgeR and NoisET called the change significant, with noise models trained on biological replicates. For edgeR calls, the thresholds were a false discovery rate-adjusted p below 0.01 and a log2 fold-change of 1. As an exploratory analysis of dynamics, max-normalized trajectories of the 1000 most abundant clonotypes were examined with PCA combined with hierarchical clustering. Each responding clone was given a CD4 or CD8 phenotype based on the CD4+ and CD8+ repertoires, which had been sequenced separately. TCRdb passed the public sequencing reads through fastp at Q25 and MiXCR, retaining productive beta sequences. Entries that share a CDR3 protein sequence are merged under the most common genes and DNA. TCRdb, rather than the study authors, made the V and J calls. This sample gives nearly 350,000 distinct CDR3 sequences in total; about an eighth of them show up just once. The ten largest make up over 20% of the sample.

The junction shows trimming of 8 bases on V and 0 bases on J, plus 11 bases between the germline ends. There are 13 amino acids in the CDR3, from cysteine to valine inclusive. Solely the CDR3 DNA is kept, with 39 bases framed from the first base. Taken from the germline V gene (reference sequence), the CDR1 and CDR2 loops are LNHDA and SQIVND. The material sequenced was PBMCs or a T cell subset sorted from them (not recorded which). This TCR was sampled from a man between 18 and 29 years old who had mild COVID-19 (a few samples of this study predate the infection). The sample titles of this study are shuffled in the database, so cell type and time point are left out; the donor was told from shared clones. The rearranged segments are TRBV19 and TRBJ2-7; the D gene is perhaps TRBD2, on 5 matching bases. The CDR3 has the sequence CASAPDSSYEQYV. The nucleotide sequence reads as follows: TGTGCCAGTGCGCCGGACTCCTCCTACGAGCAGTACGTC.